The present T cell receptor (beta chain) was sequenced within a study of early stage breast cancer tumors (dated by TCRdb to the late 2010s). Context from the whole study: Of the roughly 15 invasive breast tumors, approximately 11 were found to be estrogen receptor-positive, progesterone receptor-positive and HER2-negative. The samples as a whole yielded some 2,500,000 detected templates, corresponding to 900,000 to 1,100,000 unique clonotypes. A read coverage of roughly 10-fold per sample was achieved on average. Of the roughly twelve ER+/PR+/HER2- tumors, eight were classified as invasive ductal carcinomas and four as invasive lobular carcinomas.

V and J are trimmed by 1 base and 0 bases, and the gene matches miss 6 bases of the junction. CDR1 MNHEY and CDR2 SMNVEV are derived from the germline V gene (reference sequence). From the cysteine through the phenylalanine, the CDR3 covers 16 amino acids. Solely the CDR3 DNA is kept, with 48 bases framed from the first base. The sample holds one count of this clone. No cognate antigen has been identified for it. No much larger clone exists at a distance of one base, and base qualities are not known. The study profiled bulk TCR beta-chain repertoires in matched peripheral blood, tumor and adjacent normal breast tissue taken from approximately 15 patients with early-stage breast cancer. Before surgery, whole blood (about 5-10 mL) was collected into EDTA tubes and processed within 2 hours. Peripheral blood mononuclear cells were isolated by Ficoll-Paque centrifugation in SepMate-50 tubes. PBMCs were cryopreserved in aliquots of roughly 1.9 to 4 million cells in about 90% FBS with about 10% DMSO and kept in liquid nitrogen. Genomic DNA was extracted with the Qiagen AllPrep DNA/RNA Mini kit.

Paper-wide results and their limitations: Compared with adjacent normal breast tissue, tumors had higher clonality and 2 to 3-fold greater T cell density. Repertoires from blood and normal breast were more alike than repertoires from blood and tumor, and in 14 of 16 patients, comparing each tissue with blood separated tumor from normal. Enriched TCRB sequences shared across patients were found to be mostly commonly generated sequences that were unlikely to play an important role in the tumor microenvironment. Analysis by tumor subtype was prevented by the small cohort size. Bulk genomic DNA sequencing of unsorted cells missed chain pairing and functional markers such as CD4, CD8 and FOXP3.

Two independent genomic DNA replicates were amplified for each sample, with around 0.5 ug used for blood and around 1.5 ug for tumor or normal breast. TCRB sequencing of genomic DNA was carried out with the ImmunoSeq Intro kit according to the manufacturer's instructions. For absolute quantification, the roughly 32-cycle multiplex PCR included proprietary primers along with spike-in control sequences. Single-end 150-bp reads were used to sequence an 87-bp fragment spanning the CDR3 and the flanking V and J genes. Each lane of an Illumina MiSeq running version 3.0 chemistry carried seven multiplexed samples, with two replicates apiece. As for how the authors treated the data: Raw data were processed by the vendor's proprietary pipeline, with both replicates merged into one result per sample. Clonotypes were defined as productive rearrangements sharing the V-gene family, CDR3 amino acid sequence and J-gene segment. Clonality was calculated as 1 minus the normalized Shannon entropy (Pielou evenness) of TCRB abundances. T cell density was estimated by dividing total templates by the number of input cells inferred from the DNA input amount. Total repertoire diversity and clonality were estimated with Recon using default parameters. Tumor-enriched clonotypes were defined as having over 0.1% abundance in tumor and at least 32-fold higher abundance than in normal breast. TCRdb's version of the immuneACCESS table is confined to in-frame rearrangements and falls short of the full clone set. An unresolved V gene accounts for under half of the shortfall where checked; the remainder is of unknown origin. For V, J and clone size, that table is used; D and trimming come from the DNA. Within this sample are about 51,000 clones, with around 80% of them counted one time only. About 3.4% of the sample is taken by the ten largest.

The sequence is built from TRBV27 and TRBJ2-7; the junction holds 7 bases that match TRBD2. This TCR was recovered from a person in their 40s with breast cancer. The specimen was blood. The sequenced DNA is TGTGCCAGCAGTTTATGGCGGACTAGGAGCTCCTACGAGCAGTACTTC. It translates as CASSLWRTRSSYEQYF.